This section outlines one T cell receptor (beta chain) sequence together with its context. The data are from a study of blood T cell repertoires in COVID-19. Across the whole study: The study drew acute and convalescent COVID-19 samples from the United States, Italy and Spain.

The assay was immunoSEQ multiplex PCR, and TCRdb's table has in-frame clones only and misses some. The table lists about 350,000 clones, around 91% of them singletons. Unmatched junction bases numbered 2, after V lost 2 bases and J lost 4 bases. The CDR3 extends over 14 amino acids. Germline V CDR1 and CDR2: SGHDT, YYEEEE. The TCR comes from a woman aged 18-29 years who had recovered from COVID-19. The V and J genes are TRBV5-6 and TRBJ2-5, with 10 bases that match TRBD2. Sequenced material: peripheral blood. Here the CDR3 reads CASSLLAGPETQYF. The CDR3 DNA reads TGTGCCAGCAGCTTACTAGCGGGACCAGAGACCCAGTACTTC.